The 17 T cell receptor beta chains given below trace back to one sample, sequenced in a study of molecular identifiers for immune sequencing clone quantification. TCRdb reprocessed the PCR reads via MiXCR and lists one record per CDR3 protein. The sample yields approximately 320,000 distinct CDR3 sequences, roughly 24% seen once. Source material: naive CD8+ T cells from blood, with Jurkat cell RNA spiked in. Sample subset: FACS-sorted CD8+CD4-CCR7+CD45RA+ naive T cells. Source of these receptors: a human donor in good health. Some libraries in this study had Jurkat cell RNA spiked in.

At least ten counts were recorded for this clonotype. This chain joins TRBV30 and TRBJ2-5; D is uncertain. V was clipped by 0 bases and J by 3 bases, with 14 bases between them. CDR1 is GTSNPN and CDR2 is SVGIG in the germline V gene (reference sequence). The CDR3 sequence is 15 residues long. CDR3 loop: CAWSVSGRSEETQYF. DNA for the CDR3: TGTGCCTGGAGTGTAAGTGGACGGTCTGAAGAGACCCAGTACTTC.

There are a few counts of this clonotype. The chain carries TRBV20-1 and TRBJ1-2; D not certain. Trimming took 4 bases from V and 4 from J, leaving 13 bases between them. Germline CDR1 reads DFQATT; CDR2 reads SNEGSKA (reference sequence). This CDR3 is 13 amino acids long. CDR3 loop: CSAMEGISYGYTF. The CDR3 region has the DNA TGCAGTGCTATGGAGGGAATCTCCTATGGCTACACCTTC.

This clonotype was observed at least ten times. The CDR3 nucleotides are TGTGCCAGCACCTACCCCCAGGGTTCAGAGACCCAGTACTTC. The encoded protein is CASTYPQGSETQYF. The rearrangement joins TRBV7-9 to TRBJ2-5; weak D call: TRBD1 (5 bases). V was trimmed by 7 bases and J by 4 bases, leaving 16 bases between them. From germline, CDR1 is SEHNR and CDR2 FQNEAQ (reference sequence). The CDR3 runs 14 residues. The full variable domain, in which reference TRBV7-9 and TRBJ2-5 provide the parts outside the CDR3, is DTGVSQNPRHKITKRGQNVTFRCDPISEHNRLYWYRQTLGQGPEFLTYFQNEAQLEKSRLLSDRFSAERPKGSFSTLEIQRTEQGDSAMYLCASTYPQGSETQYFGPGTRLLVL.

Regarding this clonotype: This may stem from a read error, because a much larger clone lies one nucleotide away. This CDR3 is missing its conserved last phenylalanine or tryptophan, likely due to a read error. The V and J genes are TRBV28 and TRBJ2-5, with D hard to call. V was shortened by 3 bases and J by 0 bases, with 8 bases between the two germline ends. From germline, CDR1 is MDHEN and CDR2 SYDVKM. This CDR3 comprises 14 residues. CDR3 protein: CASSFNGYQETQYI. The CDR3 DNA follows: TGTGCCAGCAGTTTCAACGGGTACCAAGAGACCCAGTACATC.

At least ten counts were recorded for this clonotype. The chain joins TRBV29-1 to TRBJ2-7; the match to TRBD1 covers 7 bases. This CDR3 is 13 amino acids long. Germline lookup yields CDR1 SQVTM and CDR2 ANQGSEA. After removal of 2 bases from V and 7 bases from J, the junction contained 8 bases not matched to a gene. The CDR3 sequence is CSVEWTPRGEQYF. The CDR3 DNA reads TGCAGCGTTGAATGGACACCCAGGGGGGAGCAGTACTTC.

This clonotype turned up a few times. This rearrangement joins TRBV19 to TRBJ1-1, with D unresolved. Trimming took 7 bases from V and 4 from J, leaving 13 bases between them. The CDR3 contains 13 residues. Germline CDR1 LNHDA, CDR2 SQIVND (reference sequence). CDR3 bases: TGTGCCAGTACTGCGGAGGAGGGCACTGAAGCTTTCTTT. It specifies CASTAEEGTEAFF.

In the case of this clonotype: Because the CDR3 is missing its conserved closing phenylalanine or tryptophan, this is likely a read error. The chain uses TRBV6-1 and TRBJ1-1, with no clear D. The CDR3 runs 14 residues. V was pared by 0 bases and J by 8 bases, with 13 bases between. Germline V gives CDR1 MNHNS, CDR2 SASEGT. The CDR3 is CASSEAYRALEAFV. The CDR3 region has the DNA TGTGCCAGCAGTGAAGCGTACCGAGCACTCGAAGCTTTCGTT.

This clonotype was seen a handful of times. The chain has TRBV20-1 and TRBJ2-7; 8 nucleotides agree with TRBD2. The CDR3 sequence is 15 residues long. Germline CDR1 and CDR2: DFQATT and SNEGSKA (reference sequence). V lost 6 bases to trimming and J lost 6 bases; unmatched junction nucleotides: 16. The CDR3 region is CSAVSPLGTSSEQYF. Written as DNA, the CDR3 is TGCAGTGCGGTCTCTCCCCTCGGGACTAGTTCCGAGCAGTACTTC.

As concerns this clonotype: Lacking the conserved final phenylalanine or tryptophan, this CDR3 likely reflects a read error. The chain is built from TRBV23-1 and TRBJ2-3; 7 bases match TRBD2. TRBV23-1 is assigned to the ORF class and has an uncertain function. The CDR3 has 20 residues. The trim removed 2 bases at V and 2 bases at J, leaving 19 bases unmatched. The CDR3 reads CASSQQMGTGDYSFTDTQYS. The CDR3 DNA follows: TGCGCCAGCAGTCAACAAATGGGGACTGGGGACTATAGCTTCACAGATACGCAGTATTCT.

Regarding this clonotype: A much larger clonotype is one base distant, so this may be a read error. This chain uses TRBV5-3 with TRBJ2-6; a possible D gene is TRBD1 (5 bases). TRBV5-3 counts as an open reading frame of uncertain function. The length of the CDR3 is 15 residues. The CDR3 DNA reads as TGTGCCAGCAGCTTGGCCCTCTCTGGGGCCAACGCCCTGACTTTC. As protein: CASSLALSGANALTF.

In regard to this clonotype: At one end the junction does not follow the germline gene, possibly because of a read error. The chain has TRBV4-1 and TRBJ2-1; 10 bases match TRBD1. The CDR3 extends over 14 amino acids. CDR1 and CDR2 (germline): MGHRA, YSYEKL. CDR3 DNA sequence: TGCGCCCGCAGCCAAAGGACAGGGGGGGCTGAGCAGTTCTTC. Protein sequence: CARSQRTGGAEQFF.

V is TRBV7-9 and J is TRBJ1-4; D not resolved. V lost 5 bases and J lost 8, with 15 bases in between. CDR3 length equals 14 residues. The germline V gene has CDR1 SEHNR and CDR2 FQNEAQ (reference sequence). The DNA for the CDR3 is TGTGCCAGCAGCCCCACCCCGGGCGAGGAAAAACTGTTTTTT. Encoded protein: CASSPTPGEEKLFF.

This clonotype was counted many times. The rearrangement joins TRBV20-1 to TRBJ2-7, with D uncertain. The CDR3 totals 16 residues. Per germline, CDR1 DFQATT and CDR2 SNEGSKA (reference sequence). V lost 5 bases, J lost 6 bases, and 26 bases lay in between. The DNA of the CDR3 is TGCAGTGCTCGGGTCATGGACGGGTGGGTAGTCGGCGAGCAGTACTTC. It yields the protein CSARVMDGWVVGEQYF.

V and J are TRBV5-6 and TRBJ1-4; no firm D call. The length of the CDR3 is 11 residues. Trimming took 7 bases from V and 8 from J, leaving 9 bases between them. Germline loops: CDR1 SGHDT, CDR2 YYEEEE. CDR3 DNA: TGTGCCAGCGGCCTGGGGGAAAAACTGTTTTTT. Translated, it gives CASGLGEKLFF. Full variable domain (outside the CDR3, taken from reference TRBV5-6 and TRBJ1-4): DAGVTQSPTHLIKTRGQQVTLRCSPKSGHDTVSWYQQALGQGPQFIFQYYEEEERQRGNFPDRFSGHQFPNYSSELNVNALLLGDSALYLCASGLGEKLFFGSGTQLSVL.

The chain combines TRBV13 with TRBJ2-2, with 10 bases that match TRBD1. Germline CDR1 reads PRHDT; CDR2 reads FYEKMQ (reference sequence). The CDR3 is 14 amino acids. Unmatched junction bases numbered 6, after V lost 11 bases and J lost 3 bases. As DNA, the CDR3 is TGTGCCGGCCGGGACAGGGGCGACACCGGGGAGCTGTTTTTT. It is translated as CAGRDRGDTGELFF.

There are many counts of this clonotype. The CDR3 region is CASSPGGSEAFF. Written as DNA, the CDR3 is TGTGCCAGCAGCCCGGGGGGATCTGAAGCTTTCTTT. The V and J genes are TRBV5-6 and TRBJ1-1; a possible D gene is TRBD1 (5 bases). CDR1 is SGHDT, CDR2 YYEEEE, per germline. V dropped 4 bases and J dropped 6 bases, with 10 bases sitting between them. The CDR3 extends over 12 amino acids.

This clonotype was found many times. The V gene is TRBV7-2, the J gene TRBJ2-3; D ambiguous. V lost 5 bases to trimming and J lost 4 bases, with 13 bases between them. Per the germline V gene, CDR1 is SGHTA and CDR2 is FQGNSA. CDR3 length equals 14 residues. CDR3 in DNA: TGTGCCAGCAGCGAGGTTGGCGGTGCAGATACGCAGTATTTT. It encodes CASSEVGGADTQYF.